This TCR beta chain was sequenced for a study of blood T cells in healthy people across ages. CDR3 size: 14 residues. Germline values: CDR1 DFQATT, CDR2 SNEGSKA (reference sequence). Trimming shortened V by 3 bases and J by 5 bases, and 16 bases separated the two germline ends. Through a sample-barcoded 5' primer and a J-beta primer mix, a second PCR was run for roughly 6 to 12 cycles. From the 5' RACE reads, TCRdb called clonotypes with MiXCR, one entry per CDR3 protein. Here the sample spans 1,800,000 or so distinct CDR3 sequences, about two fifths being singletons. This clonotype was recorded a few times.

This receptor was obtained from a human donor in good health. Sequencing was done on a sample of blood. The J gene is TRBJ2-5, the V gene TRBV20-1; D perhaps matches TRBD2 (5 bases). The CDR3 nucleotides are TGCAGTGCTAGGAGGGCGCTGACGCAGGAGACCCAGTACTTC. Translated: CSARRALTQETQYF.